Below, 26 T cell receptor beta chains from the same sample are listed, as sequenced in a study of CD8+CD57+ T cells in acquired aplastic anemia. Genomic DNA provided the template from which TCR beta VDJ and CDR3 profiles were obtained. MiXCR, run by TCRdb on the reads, gives a single entry per CDR3 protein. The repertoire holds approximately 380,000 distinct CDR3 sequences, with around 72% as singletons. Sample: sorted CD4+, CD8+, or CD8+CD57+ T cells (not recorded which) from PBMCs. These receptors were taken from a human donor in good health, serving as a control.

This clonotype has only a few counts. The V gene is TRBV7-3, the J gene TRBJ2-7; 7 nucleotides agree with TRBD1. V was clipped by 6 bases and J by 2 bases; unmatched bases: 4. CDR3 length: 13 amino acids. The germline V gene encodes CDR1 SGHTA and CDR2 FQGTGA. In DNA, the CDR3 is TGTGCCAGCAGGGCCGGGACAGCCTACGAGCAGTACTTC. Translated, it gives CASRAGTAYEQYF.

Concerning this clonotype: The junction and the germline gene differ at one end; a read error may be behind it. The chain joins TRBV7-9 to TRBJ1-4; D is possibly TRBD1 (5 bases). The CDR3 length is 16 residues. CDR1 SEHNR and CDR2 FQNEAQ come from the germline V gene (reference sequence). CDR3 region: CASSWYGGSSPPLLFF. The CDR3 DNA is TGCGCCAGCAGCTGGTACGGGGGGAGCTCCCCTCCACTTCTGTTTTTT.

The table lists this clonotype with many counts. The chain joins TRBV29-1 to TRBJ2-1; TRBD2 matches 7 bases. The CDR3 is 15 amino acids. The J segment lost 4 bases and the V segment lost 4 bases, leaving 10 bases of the junction unmatched. The V gene's germline CDR1 is SQVTM and CDR2 ANQGSEA. The CDR3 DNA reads as TGCAGCGTTGTCGGTATGGGCGGGGGTTACAATGAGCAGTTCTTC. It yields the protein CSVVGMGGGYNEQFF.

This clonotype was detected a few times. The chain has TRBV4-3 and TRBJ2-1, with 14 bases identical to TRBD2. V lost 5 bases and J lost 5; bases outside the gene matches: 14. CDR3 length equals 19 residues. Germline V gene data show CDR1 as LGHNA and CDR2 as YSLEER. The CDR3 here is CASSRVATSGGADNNEQFF. As DNA, the CDR3 is TGCGCCAGCAGCAGGGTCGCGACTAGCGGGGGGGCCGATAACAATGAGCAGTTCTTC.

The chain joins TRBV19 to TRBJ1-1, with 10 nucleotides matching TRBD1. CDR1 and CDR2 from the germline V gene are LNHDA and SQIVND (reference sequence). V shed 4 bases and J 4 bases; nucleotides not matched to a gene: 6. The CDR3 length is 15 residues. The CDR3 DNA reads as TGTGCCAGTAGTACTACGGGACAGGGGAGCACTGAAGCTTTCTTT. Translated: CASSTTGQGSTEAFF.

The chain carries TRBV5-6 and TRBJ1-2, with a tentative D call TRBD1 (6 bases). This CDR3 contains 16 residues. The germline V gene encodes CDR1 SGHDT and CDR2 YYEEEE. Trimming removed 4 bases at V and 1 base at J, with 17 bases between. This CDR3 reads CASSPATGGDNYGYTF. The DNA for the CDR3 is TGTGCCAGCAGCCCAGCCACGGGGGGCGATAACTATGGCTACACCTTC.

On this clonotype: At one of its ends the junction is not consistent with the germline gene, which may arise from a read error. This chain joins TRBV5-4 and TRBJ2-2; perhaps D is TRBD1 or TRBD2 (8 bases each). The length of the CDR3 is 12 residues. Germline V lookup: CDR1 SGHNT, CDR2 YYREEE (reference sequence). The CDR3 DNA reads as TGTGCCAGCAGCTTGGGGACAGGGCGGGAGGTTTTT. Translating it yields CASSLGTGREVF.

The chain employs TRBV7-2 and TRBJ2-1; D remains ambiguous. Germline assignment: CDR1 SGHTA and CDR2 FQGNSA. The CDR3 loop spans 16 amino acids. V dropped 3 bases and J dropped 12 bases, with 24 bases sitting between them. The CDR3 DNA sequence: TGTGCCAGCAGCTTGAATGTCTACTATAACCACTACTTGCAGTTCTTC. This sequence encodes CASSLNVYYNHYLQFF.

About this clonotype itself: Since a much larger clone is just one base distant, this may be a read error. The CDR3 carries no conserved terminal phenylalanine or tryptophan, so it likely arises from a read error. This rearrangement joins TRBV19 to TRBJ1-1; D is unresolved. Germline V gene data show CDR1 as LNHDA and CDR2 as SQIVND (reference sequence). V lost 5 bases to trimming and J lost 7 bases, with 11 bases between them. The CDR3 totals 12 residues. CDR3 in DNA: TGTGCCAGTAGTGCGGGGTCTCATGAAGCTTTCTCT. Its protein product is CASSAGSHEAFS.

To note about this clonotype: At one end, the junction sequence differs from germline, possibly due to a read error. V and J are TRBV9 and TRBJ2-3; D uncertain. The length of the CDR3 is 15 residues. Germline V lookup: CDR1 SGDLS, CDR2 YYNGEE. CDR3 residues: CASSVSILVYDKQYF. Written as DNA, the CDR3 is TGTGCCAGCAGCGTGTCGATTCTAGTCTACGATAAGCAGTATTTT.

This clonotype was detected ten times or more. This sequence joins TRBV30 and TRBJ2-7; 9 nucleotides align to TRBD1. CDR1 and CDR2 from the germline V gene are GTSNPN and SVGIG (reference sequence). CDR3 size: 14 residues. Unmatched junction bases numbered 5, after V lost 0 bases and J lost 5 bases. The CDR3 loop reads CAWSVGTGRNEQYF. The CDR3 nucleotides are TGTGCCTGGAGTGTTGGGACAGGGCGCAACGAGCAGTACTTC.

This clonotype was counted once. The chain uses TRBV7-4 and TRBJ1-6, with TRBD1 matching over 7 bases. The V gene's germline CDR1 is SGHVT and CDR2 SQSDAQ. The CDR3 is 14 residues long. V shed 4 bases and J 13 bases; nucleotides not matched to a gene: 10. The CDR3 loop reads CASSSRQGPNPLHF. The DNA of the CDR3 is TGTGCCAGCAGCTCGAGACAGGGACCCAATCCCCTCCACTTT.

The rearrangement uses TRBV3-1 and TRBJ1-1, with unresolved D. V was pared by 0 bases and J by 0 bases, with 14 bases between. Germline-derived CDR1 and CDR2 are LGHDT and YNNKEL (reference sequence). The CDR3 spans 17 residues. The DNA of the CDR3 is TGTGCCAGCAGCCAAGATCGGGGAGGATGGTTGAACACTGAAGCTTTCTTT. The encoded protein is CASSQDRGGWLNTEAFF.

Note on this clonotype: At one end, the junction sequence differs from germline, possibly due to a read error. V gene TRBV2 combines with J gene TRBJ1-6; no reliable D call. Germline CDR1 is SNHLY and CDR2 is FYNNEI. The CDR3 covers 17 residues. DNA of the CDR3: TGTGCCAGCAGTCCGTTCAGGAAGGACTACCATACCCAGCACCTCGACTTT. It codes for CASSPFRKDYHTQHLDF.

This clonotype was recorded many times. This sequence joins TRBV5-6 and TRBJ2-5; D may be TRBD1 (6 bases). There are 15 residues in the CDR3. Per the germline V gene, CDR1 is SGHDT and CDR2 is YYEEEE. V shed 1 base and J shed 2 bases, with 12 bases lying between them. CDR3 protein: CASSLTGRGQETQYF. The CDR3 DNA sequence: TGTGCCAGCAGCTTGACGGGCAGGGGACAAGAGACCCAGTACTTC. Variable domain in full (rest from reference TRBV5-6 and TRBJ2-5): DAGVTQSPTHLIKTRGQQVTLRCSPKSGHDTVSWYQQALGQGPQFIFQYYEEEERQRGNFPDRFSGHQFPNYSSELNVNALLLGDSALYLCASSLTGRGQETQYFGPGTRLLVL.

The rearrangement links TRBV5-5 to TRBJ2-7; maybe TRBD2 (6 bases). This CDR3 contains 15 residues. V gave up 3 bases and J gave up 0 bases, with 13 bases separating them. The germline V gene has CDR1 SGHKS and CDR2 YYEKEE (reference sequence). The CDR3 coding sequence is TGTGCCAGCAGCTGGAGGGGCGAAAGCTCCTACGAGCAGTACTTC. Residues: CASSWRGESSYEQYF. Together with reference TRBV5-5 and TRBJ2-7, the CDR3 gives the full variable domain: DAGVTQSPTHLIKTRGQQVTLRCSPISGHKSVSWYQQVLGQGPQFIFQYYEKEERGRGNFPDRFSARQFPNYSSELNVNALLLGDSALYLCASSWRGESSYEQYFGPGTRLTVT.

This clonotype was seen just once. At one end, the junction sequence differs from germline, possibly due to a read error. This chain connects TRBV2 to TRBJ2-5; D is perhaps TRBD1 or TRBD2 (6 bases each). The CDR3 spans 14 residues. Germline CDR1 SNHLY, CDR2 FYNNEI. The DNA for the CDR3 is TGTGCCAGCGGGGGGCCCCCGTCCGGAGGGACCAAGTACTTC. It translates to CASGGPPSGGTKYF.

V gene TRBV7-7 combines with J gene TRBJ2-7, with 12 bases that match TRBD1. CDR1 and CDR2 from the germline V gene are SSHAT and FNYEAQ (reference sequence). The junction had 14 bases not matched to a gene; V was cut back by 4 bases and J by 13 bases. This CDR3 has 15 amino acids. CDR3 coding DNA: TGTGCCAGCAGCTCGGGACAGGGGGCGAGGTACGAGTACTACTTC. It codes for CASSSGQGARYEYYF.

V gene TRBV7-1 combines with J gene TRBJ2-7; TRBD1 agrees at 9 bases. TRBV7-1 is sorted into the ORF group, with uncertain function. V was pared by 5 bases and J by 13 bases, with 18 bases of the junction left unmatched. CDR3 length: 15 residues. The CDR3 sequence is CASSKGQGRVTEDYF. The CDR3 DNA is TGTGCCAGCAGCAAGGGACAGGGTAGGGTCACTGAAGATTACTTC.

This clonotype is a singleton in its sample. Because the CDR3 is missing its conserved closing phenylalanine or tryptophan, this is likely a read error. V is TRBV9 and J is TRBJ2-1; D possibly matches TRBD1 or TRBD2 (6 bases each). Germline CDR1 SGDLS, CDR2 YYNGEE. Trimming removed 4 bases from V and 13 bases from J, with 15 bases in between. CDR3 length equals 12 residues. Here the CDR3 reads CASSPPGGNQFT. CDR3 in DNA: TGTGCCAGCAGCCCCCCCGGGGGCAACCAGTTCACT.

In this sample, this clonotype turned up many times. The chain joins TRBV2 to TRBJ1-2; no clear D. V was clipped by 3 bases and J by 2 bases, with 4 bases between them. This CDR3 comprises 12 residues. Germline loops: CDR1 SNHLY, CDR2 FYNNEI. The CDR3 spells CASSDPNYGYTF. The CDR3 coding sequence is TGTGCCAGCAGTGATCCGAACTATGGCTACACCTTC.

The sample holds many counts of this clonotype. This rearrangement joins TRBV4-3 to TRBJ1-6; 8 nucleotides agree with TRBD1. This CDR3 contains 13 residues. V was pared by 0 bases and J by 16 bases, with 5 bases of the junction left unmatched. Germline CDR1 LGHNA, CDR2 YSLEER. The CDR3: CASSQDIRTGLHF. The CDR3 DNA is TGCGCCAGCAGCCAAGACATCCGGACAGGGCTCCACTTT.

V usage is TRBV20-1 and J usage is TRBJ2-7, with 8 bases identical to TRBD2. The CDR3 is made up of 16 amino acids. Germline values: CDR1 DFQATT, CDR2 SNEGSKA (reference sequence). The J segment lost 9 bases and the V segment lost 0 bases, leaving 16 bases of the junction unmatched. DNA for the CDR3: TGCAGTGCTAGAGATCTACGAGCGGGGGATCGGGGCGTGCAGTACTTC. As protein: CSARDLRAGDRGVQYF.

As regards this clonotype: A clone one base away is much larger, so this may be a read error. The rearrangement uses TRBV4-2 and TRBJ1-1, with D possibly TRBD1 on 5 matching bases. The CDR3 is 16 amino acids. Germline loops: CDR1 LGHNA, CDR2 YNFKEQ. The DNA for the CDR3 is TGTGCCAGCAGCCATCCCGCGGGGGGGATGAACACTGAAGCTTCCTTT. It codes for CASSHPAGGMNTEASF.

Notes on this clonotype: One junction end disagrees with the germline gene, perhaps due to a read error. The chain employs TRBV2 and TRBJ2-7; D may correspond to TRBD1 or TRBD2 (5 bases each). The CDR3 is 13 residues long. CDR1 and CDR2 (germline): SNHLY, FYNNEI. DNA of the CDR3: TGTGCCACCAGTCGGGACCCGGCCTACGAGCAGTACTTC. This codes for CATSRDPAYEQYF.

This clonotype was picked up many times. The chain carries TRBV5-1 and TRBJ2-5, with 7 bases fitting TRBD2. Germline assignment: CDR1 SGHRS and CDR2 YFSETQ. This CDR3 is built from 14 residues. The trim removed 5 bases at V and 3 bases at J, leaving 7 bases unmatched. CDR3 sequence: CASRSLGTKETQYF. As DNA, the CDR3 is TGCGCCAGCAGAAGTTTAGGGACTAAAGAGACCCAGTACTTC. The full variable domain, rest sourced from reference TRBV5-1 and TRBJ2-5, is KAGVTQTPRYLIKTRGQQVTLSCSPISGHRSVSWYQQTPGQGLQFLFEYFSETQRNKGNFPGRFSGRQFSNSRSEMNVSTLELGDSALYLCASRSLGTKETQYFGPGTRLLVL.